The 21 T cell receptor beta chains below were found in one sample sequenced in a study of spatial heterogeneity in lung cancer. Study-wide results and caveats: Counts of expanded intratumoral alpha and beta TCRs tracked tumor mutation counts.

As to time point: sample taken at primary tumor resection. No cognate antigen is known for these TCRs. Each CDR3 protein gets one entry after TCRdb re-called the 5' RACE reads with MiXCR. This sample has about 13,000 distinct CDR3 sequences; under 6% occur once, and the top ten carry under 30%. The material sequenced was lung tumor tissue, taken at surgery. These receptors all come from a male donor with early-stage non-small cell lung cancer.

This clonotype was seen ten or more times. This beta chain is a stray read from a library made for alpha chains; its abundance is not meaningful. The rearrangement uses TRBV28 and TRBJ2-3; possible D gene TRBD2, 6 bases. The germline V gene has CDR1 MDHEN and CDR2 SYDVKM. CDR3 size: 16 residues. Trimming removed 0 bases from V and 0 bases from J, with 10 bases in between. The CDR3 loop is CASSLWGGASTDTQYF. DNA of the CDR3: TGTGCCAGCAGTTTATGGGGGGGAGCTAGCACAGATACGCAGTATTTT.

This clonotype was detected many times. The size of this beta chain means little, since it is a stray read in a library made for alpha chains. The chain has TRBV4-3 and TRBJ2-1, with 12 positions matching TRBD2. CDR1 and CDR2 from the germline V gene are LGHNA and YSLEER. V was pared by 0 bases and J by 5 bases, with 8 bases of the junction left unmatched. The CDR3 runs 18 residues. The CDR3 here is CASSQDLAGGPGNNEQFF. CDR3 coding DNA: TGCGCCAGCAGCCAAGATCTAGCGGGGGGGCCTGGGAACAATGAGCAGTTCTTC.

This clonotype was observed a few times. This beta chain is a stray sequence in a library constructed for alpha chains; its clone size is not meaningful. The V gene is TRBV7-2, the J gene TRBJ2-1, with TRBD2 identical over 10 bases. Germline V gives CDR1 SGHTA, CDR2 FQGNSA. With 3 bases clipped from V and 8 bases from J, the junction kept 4 bases outside the gene matches. This CDR3 has 14 amino acids. The CDR3 loop reads CASSFSSGGYEQFF. For the CDR3, the DNA is TGTGCCAGCAGCTTCTCTAGCGGGGGCTATGAGCAGTTCTTC.

This clonotype was counted many times. Found in a library prepared for alpha chains, this beta chain is an off-target read, and its abundance has little meaning. This chain uses TRBV20-1 with TRBJ2-5, with 7 bases that match TRBD2. CDR3 length equals 16 residues. With 3 bases clipped from V and 2 bases from J, the junction kept 12 bases outside the gene matches. Germline CDR1 and CDR2: DFQATT and SNEGSKA (reference sequence). The CDR3 protein is CSASPLSGAPQETQYF. CDR3 nucleotides: TGCAGTGCTAGCCCCCTAAGCGGGGCGCCACAAGAGACCCAGTACTTC.

About this clonotype: For a library built for alpha chains, this beta chain is a stray read; little rests on its size. The V gene is TRBV12-3 or TRBV12-4, the J gene TRBJ2-2; D remains ambiguous. The CDR3 length is 16 residues. V lost 3 bases, J lost 7 bases, and 18 bases lay in between. In DNA form, the CDR3 reads TGTGCCAGCAGTTTTTTAGGTCTCCAGTCCGGCGGGGAGCTGTTTTTT. Protein: CASSFLGLQSGGELFF.

This clonotype was counted ten times or more. The size of this beta chain means little, since it is a stray read in a library made for alpha chains. The V and J genes are TRBV12-3 or TRBV12-4 and TRBJ2-5; D possibly corresponds to TRBD2 (7 bases). V lost 7 bases and J lost 4, with 13 bases in between. The CDR3 extends over 13 amino acids. The CDR3 here is CASTRGGGETQYF. CDR3 DNA: TGTGCCAGCACCCGGGGAGGGGGAGAGACCCAGTACTTC.

This clonotype has ten or more counts. Being off target in a library aimed at alpha chains, this beta chain has a size of little meaning. The chain employs TRBV4-3 and TRBJ2-3; the D call may be TRBD1 or TRBD2 (5 bases each). CDR1 and CDR2 from the germline V gene are LGHNA and YSLEER. Trimming shortened V by 1 base and J by 10 bases, and 12 bases separated the two germline ends. CDR3 length equals 13 residues. As DNA, the CDR3 is TGCGCCAGCAGCCAAGTTGGGGCTAGCCCGCAGTATTTT. Translation: CASSQVGASPQYF.

Ten or more counts support this clonotype. This beta chain was picked up by a library intended for alpha chains and is off target, so its count carries little meaning. The chain recombines TRBV27 with TRBJ1-1, with D hard to call. The CDR3 is 13 amino acids. Germline CDR1 is MNHEY and CDR2 is SMNVEV (reference sequence). Between the trimmed V and J ends, which lost 8 bases and 5 bases, there was a span of 15 bases. The CDR3 loop is CASGFRPGTEAFF. The CDR3 coding sequence is TGTGCCAGCGGGTTCCGCCCGGGGACTGAAGCTTTCTTT.

This clonotype was picked up many times. This beta chain is a stray sequence in a library constructed for alpha chains; its clone size is not meaningful. V and J are TRBV20-1 and TRBJ2-1, with D tentatively TRBD1 or TRBD2 (5 bases each). The CDR3 extends over 11 amino acids. Germline assignment: CDR1 DFQATT and CDR2 SNEGSKA (reference sequence). CDR3 coding DNA: TGCAGCTCAACGGGGCAGGGCGAGCAGTTCTTC. Amino acids: CSSTGQGEQFF.

This clonotype was observed many times. Because the library targeted alpha chains, this beta chain is an off-target read whose size means little. V is TRBV7-2 and J is TRBJ1-5, with D uncertain. This CDR3 comprises 15 residues. CDR1 and CDR2 (germline): SGHTA, FQGNSA. The V end was cut by 1 base, the J end by 0 bases, with 7 bases between. This CDR3 is CASSLEVYSNQPQHF. The CDR3 region has the DNA TGTGCCAGCAGCTTAGAAGTGTATAGCAATCAGCCCCAGCATTTT.

This clonotype was recorded at least ten times. Little can be read into the size of this beta chain, an off-target read in a library designed for alpha chains. This chain joins TRBV4-1 and TRBJ1-1, with a possible D match to TRBD1 (5 bases). CDR3 size: 15 residues. V was trimmed by 1 base and J by 4 bases, leaving 13 bases between them. Germline lookup yields CDR1 MGHRA and CDR2 YSYEKL. The CDR3 loop reads CASSQGPRDGTEAFF. DNA for the CDR3: TGCGCCAGCAGCCAAGGGCCCAGGGACGGCACTGAAGCTTTCTTT.

This clonotype appeared many times. The library was built for alpha chains, so this beta chain is an off-target read and its size means little. The V call is TRBV2, the J call TRBJ1-5; D not certain. V shed 5 bases and J shed 4 bases, with 9 bases lying between them. This CDR3 has 13 amino acids. The V gene's germline CDR1 is SNHLY and CDR2 FYNNEI. The CDR3 sequence: CASSWTGNQPQHF. The CDR3 DNA is TGTGCCAGCAGTTGGACTGGAAATCAGCCCCAGCATTTT.

In its sample, this clonotype was seen a few times. The library was designed around alpha chains, so this beta chain is a stray read whose abundance carries little weight. The chain couples TRBV9 to TRBJ1-2; TRBD1 aligns across 8 bases. V lost 4 bases to trimming and J lost 4 bases; unmatched junction nucleotides: 9. CDR3 length: 15 residues. From germline, CDR1 is SGDLS and CDR2 YYNGEE. The CDR3 DNA follows: TGTGCCAGCAGCTCCCAGGGGGCCCGGGGCTATGGCTACACCTTC. Residues: CASSSQGARGYGYTF.

This clonotype was seen repeatedly, ten times or more. This beta chain lies outside the target of a library built for alpha chains; its clone size means little. The V and J genes are TRBV5-6 and TRBJ1-4; D unclear. Trimming took 0 bases from V and 4 from J, leaving 10 bases between them. CDR3 size: 15 residues. CDR1 SGHDT and CDR2 YYEEEE come from the germline V gene. DNA of the CDR3: TGTGCCAGCAGCTTGGCTGGTGGTAGTAATGAAAAACTGTTTTTT. Protein product: CASSLAGGSNEKLFF.

This clonotype was found many times. This beta chain is an unintended read in a library built for alpha chains; its size means little. The rearrangement joins TRBV19 to TRBJ2-5; possibly TRBD2 for D (6 bases). V was cut by 1 base and J by 0 bases, with 9 bases left in between. CDR3 length equals 15 residues. Germline V gene lookup returns CDR1 LNHDA and CDR2 SQIVND (reference sequence). The DNA for the CDR3 is TGTGCCAGTAGTATAGGTGGGGACTACCAAGAGACCCAGTACTTC. Translated, it gives CASSIGGDYQETQYF. The whole variable domain, remainder taken from reference TRBV19 and TRBJ2-5, is DGGITQSPKYLFRKEGQNVTLSCEQNLNHDAMYWYRQDPGQGLRLIYYSQIVNDFQKGDIAEGYSVSREKKESFPLTVTSAQKNPTAFYLCASSIGGDYQETQYFGPGTRLLVL.

On this clonotype itself: The library was built for alpha chains, so this beta chain is an off-target read and its size means little. V is TRBV9 and J is TRBJ1-2; 8 bases are shared with TRBD1. The V gene end was trimmed by 4 bases and the J gene end by 4 bases; junction bases not matched to a gene: 9. This CDR3 has 15 residues. The germline CDR1 and CDR2 sequences are SGDLS and YYNGEE. The CDR3: CASSFQGARGYGYTF. Written as DNA, the CDR3 is TGTGCCAGCAGCTTCCAGGGGGCCCGGGGCTATGGCTACACCTTC. The full variable domain, in which reference TRBV9 and TRBJ1-2 provide the parts outside the CDR3, is DSGVTQTPKHLITATGQRVTLRCSPRSGDLSVYWYQQSLDQGLQFLIQYYNGEERAKGNILERFSAQQFPDLHSELNLSSLELGDSALYFCASSFQGARGYGYTFGSGTRLTVV.

The table lists this clonotype with many counts. Being off target in a library aimed at alpha chains, this beta chain has a size of little meaning. V usage is TRBV11-2 and J usage is TRBJ2-1; D unclear. CDR3 length: 12 residues. V was cut by 3 bases and J by 4 bases, with 4 bases left in between. Germline V gene sequence: CDR1 SGHAT, CDR2 FQNNGV. CDR3 in amino acids: CASSFRYNEQFF. In nucleotides, the CDR3 is TGTGCCAGCAGCTTTCGGTACAATGAGCAGTTCTTC. Complete variable domain (other parts from reference TRBV11-2 and TRBJ2-1): EAGVAQSPRYKIIEKRQSVAFWCNPISGHATLYWYQQILGQGPKLLIQFQNNGVVDDSQLPKDRFSAERLKGVDSTLKIQPAKLEDSAVYLCASSFRYNEQFFGPGTRLTVL.

A note on this clonotype: This beta chain represents an off-target read in a library built for alpha chains; its size is of limited meaning. V and J are TRBV20-1 and TRBJ2-7; D is unclear. The germline V gene has CDR1 DFQATT and CDR2 SNEGSKA (reference sequence). V lost 2 bases to trimming and J lost 4 bases, with 3 bases between them. The CDR3 spans 10 residues. The CDR3 DNA follows: TGCAGTGCTAGATCGTACGAGCAGTACTTC. This encodes CSARSYEQYF.

This clonotype was seen ten or more times. This beta chain was picked up by a library intended for alpha chains and is off target, so its count carries little meaning. The V call is TRBV20-1, the J call TRBJ2-3, with 7 positions matching TRBD2. Germline-derived CDR1 and CDR2 are DFQATT and SNEGSKA (reference sequence). This CDR3 is built from 14 residues. With V trimmed by 5 bases and J by 1 base, 6 bases remained unmatched. The CDR3 DNA reads TGCAGTGCTCCTGGACTAGACGGCACAGATACGCAGTATTTT. Translated: CSAPGLDGTDTQYF.

Concerning this clonotype: Within a library made for alpha chains, this beta chain is off target, and its count is uninformative. The rearrangement joins TRBV6-1 to TRBJ1-1; 9 bases match TRBD1. Germline CDR1 and CDR2: MNHNS and SASEGT. V lost 5 bases to trimming and J lost 5 bases; unmatched junction nucleotides: 3. The CDR3 spans 13 residues. CDR3 region: CASSKDRGTEAFF. The CDR3 region has the DNA TGTGCCAGCAGTAAGGACAGGGGAACTGAAGCTTTCTTT.

This clonotype was picked up many times. This beta chain was picked up by a library intended for alpha chains and is off target, so its count carries little meaning. Here the CDR3 reads CASSRGEGGTDTQYF. The CDR3 nucleotides read TGCGCCAGCAGCCGGGGGGAGGGCGGCACAGATACGCAGTATTTT. V gene TRBV4-3 combines with J gene TRBJ2-3; TRBD2 matches at 7 bases. Losses at the gene ends were 4 bases for V and 1 base for J; bases not matched to a gene: 5. There are 15 residues in the CDR3. Germline CDR1 reads LGHNA; CDR2 reads YSLEER.